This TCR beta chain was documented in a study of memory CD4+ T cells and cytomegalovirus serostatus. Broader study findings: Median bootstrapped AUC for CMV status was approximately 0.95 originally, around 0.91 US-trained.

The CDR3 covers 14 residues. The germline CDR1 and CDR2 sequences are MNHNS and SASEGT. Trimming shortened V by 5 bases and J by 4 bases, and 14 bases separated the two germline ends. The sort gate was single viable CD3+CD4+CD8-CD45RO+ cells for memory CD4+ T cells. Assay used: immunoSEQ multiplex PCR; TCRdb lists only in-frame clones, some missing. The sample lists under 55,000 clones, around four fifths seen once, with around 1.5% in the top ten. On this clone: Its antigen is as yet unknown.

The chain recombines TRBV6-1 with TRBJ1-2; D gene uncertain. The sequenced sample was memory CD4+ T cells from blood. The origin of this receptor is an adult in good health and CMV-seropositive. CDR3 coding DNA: TGTGCCAGCAGTCGCGAGGGCCTGCCCTATGGCTACACCTTC. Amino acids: CASSREGLPYGYTF.